This T cell receptor (beta chain) was sequenced in a study of response to subunit inactivated influenza vaccine. TCRdb analysed the RT-PCR reads with MiXCR anew, one entry per CDR3 protein. This sample carries approximately 700,000 distinct CDR3 sequences, about 15% of them seen once, and the ten largest clones take roughly 10%. The receptor was derived from a man between 50 and 59 years old who received an inactivated influenza vaccine. The sample here was PBMCs from blood, taken about 11 days after vaccination.

CDR3 sequence: CASSKGLAGQTNTGELFF. The CDR3, as DNA: TGTGCCAGCAGTAAAGGACTAGCGGGGCAAACGAACACCGGGGAGCTGTTTTTT. This chain connects TRBV28 to TRBJ2-2, with 12 bases aligning to TRBD2. This CDR3 is built from 18 residues. The ends lost 5 bases at V and 0 bases at J; junction bases unmatched: 7. The germline V gene has CDR1 MDHEN and CDR2 SYDVKM.